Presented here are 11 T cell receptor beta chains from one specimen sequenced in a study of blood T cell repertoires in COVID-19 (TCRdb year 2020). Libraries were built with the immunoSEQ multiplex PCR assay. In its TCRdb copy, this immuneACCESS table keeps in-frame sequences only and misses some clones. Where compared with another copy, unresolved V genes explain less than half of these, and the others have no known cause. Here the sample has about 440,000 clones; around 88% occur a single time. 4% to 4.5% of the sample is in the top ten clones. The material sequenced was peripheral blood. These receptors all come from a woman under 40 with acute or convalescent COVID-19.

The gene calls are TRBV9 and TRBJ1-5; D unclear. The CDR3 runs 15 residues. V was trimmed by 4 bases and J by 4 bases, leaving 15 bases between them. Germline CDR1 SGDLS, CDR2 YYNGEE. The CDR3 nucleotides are TGTGCCAGCAGCCCCTCAGGTGGGGAGAATCAGCCCCAGCATTTT. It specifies CASSPSGGENQPQHF.

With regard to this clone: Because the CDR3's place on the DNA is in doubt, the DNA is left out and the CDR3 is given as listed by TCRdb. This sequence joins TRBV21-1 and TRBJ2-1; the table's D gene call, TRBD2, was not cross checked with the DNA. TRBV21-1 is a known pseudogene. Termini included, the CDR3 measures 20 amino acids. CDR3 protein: CASSIGTRGPRVAGGNEQFF.

The CDR3 sequence is CSVVGMDTQYF. The DNA for the CDR3 is TGCAGCGTTGTGGGCATGGATACGCAGTATTTT. V is TRBV29-1 and J is TRBJ2-3; no clear D gene. The CDR3 is 11 amino acids. The V and J ends lost 4 bases and 6 bases respectively, with 8 bases between them. Germline V gene sequence: CDR1 SQVTM, CDR2 ANQGSEA.

As DNA, the CDR3 is TGTGCCAGCAGCTCCGGAGGATCCTACGAGCAGTACTTC. Amino acids: CASSSGGSYEQYF. The V call is TRBV7-7, the J call TRBJ2-7, with TRBD2 as a possible D gene (5 bases). Germline-derived CDR1 and CDR2 are SSHAT and FNYEAQ (reference sequence). Trimming stripped 4 bases from V and 1 base from J, with 8 bases between. This CDR3 comprises 13 residues.

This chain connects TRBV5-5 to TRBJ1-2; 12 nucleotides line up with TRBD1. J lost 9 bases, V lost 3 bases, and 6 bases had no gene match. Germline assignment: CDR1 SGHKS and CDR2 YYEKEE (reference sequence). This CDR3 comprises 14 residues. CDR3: CASSSGTGGASYTF. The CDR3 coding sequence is TGTGCCAGCAGCTCCGGGACAGGGGGCGCGAGCTACACCTTC.

The CDR3 is CASSRAGGQETQYF. The CDR3 region has the DNA TGTGCCAGCAGCCGAGCGGGGGGGCAAGAGACCCAGTACTTC. The rearrangement uses TRBV13 and TRBJ2-5, with 10 bases matching TRBD2. Germline CDR1 reads PRHDT; CDR2 reads FYEKMQ (reference sequence). V lost 5 bases and J lost 2; bases outside the gene matches: 2. This CDR3 has 14 amino acids.

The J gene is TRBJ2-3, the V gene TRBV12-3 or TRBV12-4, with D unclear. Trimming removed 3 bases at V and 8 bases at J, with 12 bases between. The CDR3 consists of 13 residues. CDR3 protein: CASSFSPWSTQYF. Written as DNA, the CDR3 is TGTGCCAGCAGTTTTTCCCCTTGGAGTACGCAGTATTTT.

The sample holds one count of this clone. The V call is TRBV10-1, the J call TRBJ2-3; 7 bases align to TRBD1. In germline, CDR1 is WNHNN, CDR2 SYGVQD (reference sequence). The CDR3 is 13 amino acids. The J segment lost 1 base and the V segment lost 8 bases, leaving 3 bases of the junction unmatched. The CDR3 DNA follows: TGCGCCAGCGGTCAGGGGGGCACAGATACGCAGTATTTT. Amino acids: CASGQGGTDTQYF.

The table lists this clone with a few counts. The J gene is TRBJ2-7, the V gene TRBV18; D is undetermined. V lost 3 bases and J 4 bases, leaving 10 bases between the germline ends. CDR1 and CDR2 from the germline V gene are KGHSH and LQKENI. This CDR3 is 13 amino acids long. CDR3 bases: TGTGCCAGCTCACCGGTACTCTCGTACGAGCAGTACTTC. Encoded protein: CASSPVLSYEQYF. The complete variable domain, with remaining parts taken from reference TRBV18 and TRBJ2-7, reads NAGVMQNPRHLVRRRGQEARLRCSPMKGHSHVYWYRQLPEEGLKFMVYLQKENIIDESGMPKERFSAEFPKEGPSILRIQQVVRGDSAAYFCASSPVLSYEQYFGPGTRLTVT.

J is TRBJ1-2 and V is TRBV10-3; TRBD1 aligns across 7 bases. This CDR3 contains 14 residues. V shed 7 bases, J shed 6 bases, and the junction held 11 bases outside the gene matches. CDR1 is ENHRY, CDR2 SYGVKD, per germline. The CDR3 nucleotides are TGTGCCATCAACCATCGACAGGGTGGGAATGGCTACACCTTC. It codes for CAINHRQGGNGYTF.

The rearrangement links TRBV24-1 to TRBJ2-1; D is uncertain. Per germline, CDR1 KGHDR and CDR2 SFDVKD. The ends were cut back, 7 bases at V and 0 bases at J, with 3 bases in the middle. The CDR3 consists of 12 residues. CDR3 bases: TGTGCCACCAGGAGCTCCTACAATGAGCAGTTCTTC. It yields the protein CATRSSYNEQFF.